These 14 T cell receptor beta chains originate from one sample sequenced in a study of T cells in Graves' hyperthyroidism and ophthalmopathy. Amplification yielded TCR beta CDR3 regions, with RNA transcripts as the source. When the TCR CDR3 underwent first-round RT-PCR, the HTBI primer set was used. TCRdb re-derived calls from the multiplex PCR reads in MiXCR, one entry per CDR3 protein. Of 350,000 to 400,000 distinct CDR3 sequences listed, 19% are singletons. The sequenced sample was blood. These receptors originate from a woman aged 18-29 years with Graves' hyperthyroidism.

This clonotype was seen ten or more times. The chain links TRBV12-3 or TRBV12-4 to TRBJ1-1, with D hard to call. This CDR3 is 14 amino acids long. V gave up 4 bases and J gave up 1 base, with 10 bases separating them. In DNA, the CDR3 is TGTGCCAGCAGTTACGGACGGGGGAACACTGAAGCTTTCTTT. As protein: CASSYGRGNTEAFF.

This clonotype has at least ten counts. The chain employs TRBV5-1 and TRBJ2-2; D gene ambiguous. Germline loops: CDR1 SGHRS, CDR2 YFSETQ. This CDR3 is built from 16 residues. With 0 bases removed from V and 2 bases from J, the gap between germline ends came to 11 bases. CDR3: CASSLGVRSNTGELFF. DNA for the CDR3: TGCGCCAGCAGCTTGGGAGTCAGAAGCAACACCGGGGAGCTGTTTTTT.

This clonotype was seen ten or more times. CDR3 in amino acids: CASSTALPTPTYEQYF. The DNA for the CDR3 is TGTGCCAGCAGTACAGCTTTACCGACCCCCACCTACGAGCAGTACTTC. This chain joins TRBV27 and TRBJ2-7; D gene uncertain. The CDR3 has 16 amino acids. The V gene lost 5 bases and the J gene lost 2 bases, with 19 bases spanning the gap. Germline V gives CDR1 MNHEY, CDR2 SMNVEV (reference sequence).

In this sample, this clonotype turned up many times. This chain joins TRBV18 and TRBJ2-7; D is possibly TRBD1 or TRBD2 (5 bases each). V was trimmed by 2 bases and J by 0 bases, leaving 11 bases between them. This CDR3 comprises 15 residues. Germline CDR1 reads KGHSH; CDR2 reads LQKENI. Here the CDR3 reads CASSPLAGTSYEQYF. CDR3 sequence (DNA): TGTGCCAGCTCACCATTGGCAGGGACCTCCTACGAGCAGTACTTC.

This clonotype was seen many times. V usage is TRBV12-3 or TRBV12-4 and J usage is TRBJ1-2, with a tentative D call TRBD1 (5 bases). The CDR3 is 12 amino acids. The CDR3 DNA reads TGTGCATCGGGGGGTCCCCGCCCTGGCTACACCTTC. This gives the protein CASGGPRPGYTF.

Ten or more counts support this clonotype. The CDR3 protein is CASSPTSGVRETQYF. The CDR3 nucleotides are TGTGCCAGCAGCCCTACTAGCGGGGTAAGGGAGACCCAGTACTTC. The rearrangement joins TRBV2 to TRBJ2-5; 10 bases map to TRBD2. With V trimmed by 6 bases and J by 5 bases, 9 bases remained unmatched. The CDR3 sequence is 15 residues long. The germline CDR1 and CDR2 sequences are SNHLY and FYNNEI. Full variable domain (remainder filled in from reference TRBV2 and TRBJ2-5): EPEVTQTPSHQVTQMGQEVILRCVPISNHLYFYWYRQILGQKVEFLVSFYNNEISEKSEIFDDQFSVERPDGSNFTLKIRSTKLEDSAMYFCASSPTSGVRETQYFGPGTRLLVL.

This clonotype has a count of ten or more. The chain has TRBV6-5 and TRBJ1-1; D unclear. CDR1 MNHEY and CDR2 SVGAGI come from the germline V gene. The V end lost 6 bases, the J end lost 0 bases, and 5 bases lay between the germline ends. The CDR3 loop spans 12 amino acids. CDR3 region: CASSYLNTEAFF. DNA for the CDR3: TGTGCCAGCAGCTACCTGAACACTGAAGCTTTCTTT.

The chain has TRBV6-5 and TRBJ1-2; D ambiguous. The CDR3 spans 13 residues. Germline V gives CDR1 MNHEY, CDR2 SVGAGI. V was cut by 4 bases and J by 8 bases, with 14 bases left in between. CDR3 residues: CASSSSLRRGYTF. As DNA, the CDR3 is TGTGCCAGCAGTTCCTCCCTACGGAGAGGCTACACCTTC.

The CDR3 coding sequence is TGCGCCAGCAGCCAAGAATCCGGTACCTACGAGCAGTACTTC. It encodes CASSQESGTYEQYF. The rearrangement links TRBV4-1 to TRBJ2-7; D is unresolved. This CDR3 region has 14 residues. Trimming took 0 bases from V and 2 from J, leaving 8 bases between them. The germline V gene has CDR1 MGHRA and CDR2 YSYEKL.

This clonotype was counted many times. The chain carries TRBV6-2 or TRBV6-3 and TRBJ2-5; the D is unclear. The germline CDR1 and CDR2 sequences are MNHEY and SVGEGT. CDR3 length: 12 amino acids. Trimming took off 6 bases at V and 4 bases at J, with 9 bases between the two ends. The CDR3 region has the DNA TGTGCCAGCAGGACGGCCACAGAGACCCAGTACTTC. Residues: CASRTATETQYF.

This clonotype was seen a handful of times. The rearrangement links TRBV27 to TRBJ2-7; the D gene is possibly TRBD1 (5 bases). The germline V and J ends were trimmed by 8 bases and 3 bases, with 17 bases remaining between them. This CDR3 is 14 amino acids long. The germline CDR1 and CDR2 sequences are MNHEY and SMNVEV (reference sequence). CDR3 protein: CASSDGTGLYEQYF. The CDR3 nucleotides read TGTGCCAGCTCGGACGGAACAGGCCTCTACGAGCAGTACTTC.

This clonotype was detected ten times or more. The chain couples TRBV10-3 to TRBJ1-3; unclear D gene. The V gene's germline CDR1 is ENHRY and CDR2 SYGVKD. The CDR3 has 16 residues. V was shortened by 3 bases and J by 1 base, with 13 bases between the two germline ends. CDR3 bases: TGTGCCATCAGTGATCGGGTCAGGCCTTCTGGAAACACCATATATTTT. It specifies CAISDRVRPSGNTIYF.

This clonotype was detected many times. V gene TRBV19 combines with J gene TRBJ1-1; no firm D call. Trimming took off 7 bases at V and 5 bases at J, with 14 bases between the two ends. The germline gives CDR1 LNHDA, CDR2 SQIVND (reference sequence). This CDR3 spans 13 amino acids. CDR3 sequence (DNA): TGTGCCAGTAAATTTCTCCCCAATACTGAAGCTTTCTTT. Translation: CASKFLPNTEAFF.

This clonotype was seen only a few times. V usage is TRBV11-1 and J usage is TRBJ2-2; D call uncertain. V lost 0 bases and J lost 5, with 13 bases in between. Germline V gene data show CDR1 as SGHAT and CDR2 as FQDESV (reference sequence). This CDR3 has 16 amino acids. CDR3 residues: CASSLARQLATGELFF. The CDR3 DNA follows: TGTGCCAGCAGCTTAGCGCGTCAGCTTGCGACCGGGGAGCTGTTTTTT. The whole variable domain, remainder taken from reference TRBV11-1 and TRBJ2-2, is EAEVAQSPRYKITEKSQAVAFWCDPISGHATLYWYRQILGQGPELLVQFQDESVVDDSQLPKDRFSAERLKGVDSTLKIQPAELGDSAMYLCASSLARQLATGELFFGEGSRLTVL.